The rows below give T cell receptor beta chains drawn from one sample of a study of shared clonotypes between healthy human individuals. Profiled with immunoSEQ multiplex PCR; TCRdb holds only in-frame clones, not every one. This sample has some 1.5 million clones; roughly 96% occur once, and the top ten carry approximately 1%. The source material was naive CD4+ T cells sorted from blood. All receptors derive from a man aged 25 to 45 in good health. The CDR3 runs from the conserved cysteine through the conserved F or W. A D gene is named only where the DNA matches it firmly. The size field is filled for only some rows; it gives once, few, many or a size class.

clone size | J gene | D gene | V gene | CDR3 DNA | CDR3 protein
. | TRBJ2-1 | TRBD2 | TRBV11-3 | TGTGCCAGCAGCTTAGTACGAGGGAGCGGGAGGGACAATGAGCAGTTCTTC | CASSLVRGSGRDNEQFF
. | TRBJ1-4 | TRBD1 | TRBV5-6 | TGTGCCAGCAGCACCAACGCCGGGACAGATAATGAAAAACTGTTTTTT | CASSTNAGTDNEKLFF
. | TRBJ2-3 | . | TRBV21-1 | TGTGCCAGCAGCAAAGACGTGCAGGGTGTCACAGATACGCAGTATTTT | CASSKDVQGVTDTQYF
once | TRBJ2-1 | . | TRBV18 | TGTGCCAGCTCACCAGACTACAAAGATACTATACGGCCGGATGAGCAGTTCTTC | CASSPDYKDTIRPDEQFF
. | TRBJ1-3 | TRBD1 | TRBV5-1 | TGCGCCAGCAGCTCGACAGGGAGTGGAAACACCATATATTTT | CASSSTGSGNTIYF
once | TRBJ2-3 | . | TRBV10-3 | TGTGCCATCAGTGAGGAGGGTAACACAGATACGCAGTATTTT | CAISEEGNTDTQYF
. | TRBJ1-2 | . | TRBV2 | TGTGCCAGCACCCTGGGAGGCTATAACTATGGCTACACCTTC | CASTLGGYNYGYTF
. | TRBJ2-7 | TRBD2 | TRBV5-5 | TGTGCCAGCAGCTGGGGCCTAGCGGGAGGAATGGATTACGAGCAGTACTTC | CASSWGLAGGMDYEQYF
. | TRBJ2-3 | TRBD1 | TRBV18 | TGTGCCAGCTCACCTAGGACAGGTCATAACACAGATACGCAGTATTTT | CASSPRTGHNTDTQYF
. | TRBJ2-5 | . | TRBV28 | TGTGCCAGCAGCACCCCGCAGCGACAGGGACTCCGGACCCAGTACTTC | CASSTPQRQGLRTQYF
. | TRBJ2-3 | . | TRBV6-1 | TGTGCCAGCAGTGAAATGTGGGGCACAGATACGCAGTATTTT | CASSEMWGTDTQYF
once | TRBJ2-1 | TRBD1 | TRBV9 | TGTGCCAGCAGCGGGTTGGGGGACAGTTACAATGAGCAGTTCTTC | CASSGLGDSYNEQFF
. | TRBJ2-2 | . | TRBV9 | TGTGCCAGCAGCGTCGGACGGGTCACCGGGGAGCTGTTTTTT | CASSVGRVTGELFF
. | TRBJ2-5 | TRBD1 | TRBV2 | TGTGCCAGCAGCTCCGGGACAGAGCCGACCCAAGAGACCCAGTACTTC | CASSSGTEPTQETQYF
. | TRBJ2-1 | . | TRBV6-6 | TGTGCCAGCAGTTACGTATCCCTAAATGAGCAGTTCTTC | CASSYVSLNEQFF
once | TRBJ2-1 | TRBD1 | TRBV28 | TGTGCCAGCAGACCTGACAGGGGGCGAGGGGATGAGCAGTTCTTC | CASRPDRGRGDEQFF
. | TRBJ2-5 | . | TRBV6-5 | TGTGCCAGCAGTTACAGTAGGGCCCAAGAGACCCAGTACTTC | CASSYSRAQETQYF
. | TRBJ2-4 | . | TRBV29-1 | TGCAGCGGCAGGGTAGGCGCCAAAAACATTCAGTACTTC | CSGRVGAKNIQYF
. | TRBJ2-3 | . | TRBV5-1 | TGCGCCAGCAGCTTGGTCCCGGCGGATACGCAGTATTTT | CASSLVPADTQYF
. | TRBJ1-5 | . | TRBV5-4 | TGTGCCAGCAGCTTGCAAGGGGCCAGCAATCAGCCCCAGCATTTT | CASSLQGASNQPQHF
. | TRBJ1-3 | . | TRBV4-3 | TGCGCCAGCAGCCAGGGGGAAGTTGGAAACACCATATATTTT | CASSQGEVGNTIYF
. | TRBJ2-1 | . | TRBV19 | TGTGCCAGTATGATTAGCGGAGGAAATGAGCAGTTCTTC | CASMISGGNEQFF
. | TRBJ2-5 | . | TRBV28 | TGTGCCAGCAGTTTAGCACAGGAGTCCCAAATCGAGACCCAGTACTTC | CASSLAQESQIETQYF
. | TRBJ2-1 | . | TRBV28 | TGTGCCAGCCTAGAGACCTTGGGAGTTCGCTCCCTCGAGCAGTTCTTC | CASLETLGVRSLEQFF
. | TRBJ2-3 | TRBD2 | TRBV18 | TGTGCCAGCTCACCAGCATATAGCCTAGCGGGATTAACAGATACGCAGTATTTT | CASSPAYSLAGLTDTQYF
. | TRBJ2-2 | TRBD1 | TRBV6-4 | TGTGCCAGCAGTCCCGGGACAGGGGATACCGGGGAGCTGTTTTTT | CASSPGTGDTGELFF
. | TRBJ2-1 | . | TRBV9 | TGTGCCAGCAGCGTAGTGGGAGCAGGCAATGAGCAGTTCTTC | CASSVVGAGNEQFF
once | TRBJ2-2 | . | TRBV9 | TGTGCCAGCAGCTCCCAGATAGTGGGCGGGGAGCTGTTTTTT | CASSSQIVGGELFF
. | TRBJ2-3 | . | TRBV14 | TGTGCCAGCAGCCAGGTGACAGGACGTGATACGCAGTATTTT | CASSQVTGRDTQYF
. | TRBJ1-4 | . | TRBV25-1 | TGTGCCAGCAGTGACTCAGGGGCGGCTAATGAAAAACTGTTTTTT | CASSDSGAANEKLFF
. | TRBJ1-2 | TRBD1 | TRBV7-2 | TGTGCCAGCAGCCCCCCTCCACAGGGGGCATACACCTTC | CASSPPPQGAYTF
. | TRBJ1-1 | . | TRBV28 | TGTGCCAGCAGTTTAGGTGGTAGTCAGTTTGGAGCTTTCTTT | CASSLGGSQFGAFF